These 27 T cell receptor beta chains share one sample of origin, sequenced in a study of OX40 agonist ivuxolimab in advanced cancers. TCRdb keeps only in-frame clones here, not all; method: immunoSEQ multiplex PCR. The data show about 50,000 clones, with about three quarters seen just once and about 7.3% held by the top ten. The source was CD4+ or CD8+ T cells sorted from blood, collected in a trial of the OX40 agonist ivuxolimab. Receptors originate from an adult with an advanced solid tumor such as melanoma, head and neck, liver or kidney cancer.

V usage is TRBV5-6 and J usage is TRBJ2-7; 9 bases align to TRBD2. Per the germline V gene, CDR1 is SGHDT and CDR2 is YYEEEE. The V and J ends lost 2 bases and 4 bases, in that order; junction bases with no gene match: 4. The CDR3 runs 14 residues. In DNA form, the CDR3 reads TGTGCCAGCAGCTTTCCTAGCGGGACTTACGAGCAGTACTTC. This encodes CASSFPSGTYEQYF.

The chain joins TRBV5-1 to TRBJ2-5, with D perhaps matching TRBD2 (6 bases). The CDR3 is 17 amino acids. Trimming stripped 0 bases from V and 2 bases from J, with 17 bases between. Germline-derived CDR1 and CDR2 are SGHRS and YFSETQ. DNA of the CDR3: TGCGCCAGCAGCTTGGCCTTCGGGGGTAACAATCAAGAGACCCAGTACTTC. Its protein product is CASSLAFGGNNQETQYF.

The genes are TRBV21-1 and TRBJ1-4. TRBV21-1 has pseudogene status. This CDR3 is 13 amino acids long. CDR3 in DNA: TGTGCCAGCAGCAGGGGGTGGGATGAAAAACTGTTTTTT. Protein: CASSRGWDEKLFF.

This chain joins TRBV5-4 and TRBJ2-7; possible D gene TRBD1, 5 bases. Deletions cut 0 bases from V and 0 bases from J, with 10 bases between. CDR1 and CDR2 from the germline V gene are SGHNT and YYREEE (reference sequence). CDR3 length equals 15 residues. The CDR3 DNA sequence: TGTGCCAGCAGCTTGGGGGGCGGTAGCTCCTACGAGCAGTACTTC. It translates to CASSLGGGSSYEQYF.

This clone has only one observation. The chain recombines TRBV5-4 with TRBJ1-1; D remains ambiguous. Trimming took 5 bases from V and 7 from J, leaving 21 bases between them. The germline V gene encodes CDR1 SGHNT and CDR2 YYREEE (reference sequence). The CDR3 runs to 15 residues. The DNA for the CDR3 is TGTGCCAGCAGAACCCAAGGAGGGCTGATTGGTGAAGCTTTCTTT. Its translation is CASRTQGGLIGEAFF. Based on the CDR3 plus reference TRBV5-4 and TRBJ1-1, the full variable domain is ETGVTQSPTHLIKTRGQQVTLRCSSQSGHNTVSWYQQALGQGPQFIFQYYREEENGRGNFPPRFSGLQFPNYSSELNVNALELDDSALYLCASRTQGGLIGEAFFGQGTRLTVV.

V gene TRBV4-1 combines with J gene TRBJ1-5, with unresolved D. Trimming stripped 0 bases from V and 4 bases from J, with 13 bases between. CDR1 is MGHRA, CDR2 YSYEKL, per germline. This CDR3 contains 16 residues. As DNA, the CDR3 is TGCGCCAGCAGCCAAGATTTGACTTTTCGAAATCAGCCCCAGCATTTT. The encoded protein is CASSQDLTFRNQPQHF.

V is TRBV9 and J is TRBJ1-2; D perhaps matches TRBD1 (6 bases). The CDR3 has 16 residues. The germline V gene encodes CDR1 SGDLS and CDR2 YYNGEE. V lost 3 bases to trimming and J lost 8 bases, with 23 bases between them. CDR3 coding DNA: TGTGCCAGCAGCGAGTCCTCACCGGCTGGAGGGGGGGGCTACACCTTC. Translating gives CASSESSPAGGGGYTF. Filled out from reference TRBV9 and TRBJ1-2, the complete variable domain reads DSGVTQTPKHLITATGQRVTLRCSPRSGDLSVYWYQQSLDQGLQFLIQYYNGEERAKGNILERFSAQQFPDLHSELNLSSLELGDSALYFCASSESSPAGGGGYTFGSGTRLTVV.

Details on this clone: The same CDR3 is also encoded by other DNA sequences in this sample. The genes are TRBV19 and TRBJ2-1; D might be TRBD2 (7 bases). V shed 1 base and J shed 5 bases, with 15 bases lying between them. Germline V lookup: CDR1 LNHDA, CDR2 SQIVND (reference sequence). The CDR3 covers 16 residues. The CDR3 sequence is CASSIGGGRGNNEQFF. CDR3 bases: TGTGCCAGTAGTATAGGGGGGGGGAGGGGGAACAATGAGCAGTTCTTC.

The DNA of the CDR3 is TGTGCCAGCTCACCAGGGGGATTTAGCAATCAGCCCCAGCATTTT. This gives the protein CASSPGGFSNQPQHF. The V and J genes are TRBV18 and TRBJ1-5, with D perhaps TRBD1 (5 bases). Germline-derived CDR1 and CDR2 are KGHSH and LQKENI. This CDR3 has 15 residues. Trimming took off 2 bases at V and 0 bases at J, with 8 bases between the two ends.

Worth noting for this clone: A read error may produce the germline difference seen at one junction end. CDR3 sequence reads: CSARDRGTNKF. CDR3 in DNA: TGCAGTGCTAGAGATCGAGGGACAAACAAATTC. This chain joins TRBV20-1 and TRBJ1-2; D is perhaps TRBD1 (6 bases). The germline gives CDR1 DFQATT, CDR2 SNEGSKA (reference sequence). CDR3 length: 11 amino acids.

This sequence joins TRBV6-5 and TRBJ1-5; the D gene is possibly TRBD1 (6 bases). V was clipped by 7 bases and J by 6 bases, with 13 bases between them. This CDR3 region has 13 residues. Germline lookup yields CDR1 MNHEY and CDR2 SVGAGI. The CDR3 reads CASTITGSQPQHF. Here the CDR3 DNA reads TGTGCCAGCACTATCACAGGGAGTCAGCCCCAGCATTTT.

This chain links TRBV7-2 with TRBJ1-2; D is unclear. Between the trimmed V and J ends, which lost 5 bases and 5 bases, there was a span of 15 bases. CDR1 SGHTA and CDR2 FQGNSA come from the germline V gene. The length of the CDR3 is 14 residues. DNA for the CDR3: TGTGCCAGCAGCCTGGGTCTTAGTATATATGGCTACACCTTC. This translates into CASSLGLSIYGYTF.

This clone was detected ten times or more. The gene calls are TRBV11-2 and TRBJ2-7; no definite D call. From germline, CDR1 is SGHAT and CDR2 FQNNGV. The V gene lost 4 bases and the J gene lost 6 bases, with 7 bases spanning the gap. CDR3 size: 11 residues. In nucleotides, the CDR3 is TGTGCCAGCAGCTCTACCCTCGAGCAGTACTTC. Its translation is CASSSTLEQYF.

The chain is built from TRBV10-2 and TRBJ2-7, with 13 bases aligning to TRBD2. There are 15 residues in the CDR3. CDR1 WSHSY and CDR2 SAAADI come from the germline V gene. V shed 6 bases and J 7 bases; nucleotides not matched to a gene: 9. Here the CDR3 reads CASSRGLAGNVEQYF. The CDR3 DNA follows: TGCGCCAGCAGCCGGGGACTAGCGGGAAATGTGGAGCAGTACTTC.

This clone was recorded a few times. V and J are TRBV5-4 and TRBJ2-1; 13 bases are a match to TRBD2. V gave up 1 base and J gave up 1 base; unmatched junction bases: 2. The CDR3 consists of 17 residues. Germline assignment: CDR1 SGHNT and CDR2 YYREEE (reference sequence). The CDR3 coding sequence is TGTGCCAGCAGCTTGTCACTAGCGGGAGGGTCCTACAATGAGCAGTTCTTC. Its translation is CASSLSLAGGSYNEQFF.

V is TRBV5-1 and J is TRBJ1-1; D not certain. CDR3 size: 14 residues. Germline assignment: CDR1 SGHRS and CDR2 YFSETQ. V gave up 4 bases and J gave up 4 bases, with 14 bases separating them. The CDR3: CASSPFDVSTEAFF. The CDR3 region has the DNA TGCGCCAGCAGCCCTTTCGACGTATCCACTGAAGCTTTCTTT.

The chain carries TRBV19 and TRBJ2-3, with a possible D match to TRBD2 (6 bases). This CDR3 comprises 18 residues. From germline, CDR1 is LNHDA and CDR2 SQIVND (reference sequence). V gave up 5 bases and J gave up 0 bases, with 21 bases separating them. CDR3 in amino acids: CASSGGDSGHPSTDTQYF. The DNA for the CDR3 is TGTGCCAGTAGTGGTGGGGATAGCGGACATCCTAGCACAGATACGCAGTATTTT.

This clone was observed at least ten times. The rearrangement links TRBV6-1 to TRBJ2-7; the D is unclear. V was shortened by 4 bases and J by 1 base, with 20 bases between the two germline ends. Per the germline V gene, CDR1 is MNHNS and CDR2 is SASEGT. CDR3 length equals 17 residues. The CDR3 sequence is CASSATYSLRWSYEQYF. The CDR3, as DNA: TGTGCCAGCAGTGCTACCTACTCGCTCAGGTGGTCCTACGAGCAGTACTTC.

The chain combines TRBV7-8 with TRBJ2-7; 7 bases align to TRBD2. Per germline, CDR1 SGHVS and CDR2 FQNEAQ. The CDR3 extends over 14 amino acids. The V gene end was trimmed by 0 bases and the J gene end by 5 bases; junction bases not matched to a gene: 4. This CDR3 reads CASSLAGDYHEQYF. The CDR3 DNA reads as TGTGCCAGCAGCTTAGCAGGGGACTACCACGAGCAGTACTTC.

The chain links TRBV30 to TRBJ1-2; D is uncertain. This CDR3 is built from 13 residues. Germline V gives CDR1 GTSNPN, CDR2 SVGIG (reference sequence). The germline V and J ends were trimmed by 6 bases and 3 bases, with 14 bases remaining between them. CDR3 DNA: TGTGCCTGCTCCGCGACCGACCACTATGGCTACACCTTC. This sequence encodes CACSATDHYGYTF.

V usage is TRBV4-2 and J usage is TRBJ2-1; tentatively, D is TRBD2 (5 bases). V was shortened by 0 bases and J by 10 bases, with 13 bases between the two germline ends. The length of the CDR3 is 14 residues. CDR1 and CDR2 from the germline V gene are LGHNA and YNFKEQ. Here the CDR3 reads CASSQDGRDREQFF. Here the CDR3 DNA reads TGTGCCAGCAGCCAAGATGGCCGGGATCGGGAGCAGTTCTTC.

CDR3 region: CAITAGQGAQETQYF. As DNA, the CDR3 is TGTGCCATCACCGCGGGACAGGGTGCCCAAGAGACCCAGTACTTC. The chain employs TRBV10-3 and TRBJ2-5, with TRBD1 identical over 9 bases. The germline gives CDR1 ENHRY, CDR2 SYGVKD. J gave up 1 base and V 7 bases, and 7 bases lay outside the gene matches. This CDR3 region has 15 residues.

J is TRBJ2-7 and V is TRBV7-8, with 8 bases fitting TRBD1. The germline gives CDR1 SGHVS, CDR2 FQNEAQ. The CDR3 is 16 residues long. The V and J ends lost 1 base and 1 base, in that order; junction bases with no gene match: 6. The CDR3 reads CASSLGRTGTSYEQYF. As DNA, the CDR3 is TGTGCCAGCAGCTTAGGGCGGACAGGGACGTCCTACGAGCAGTACTTC.

This clone was seen a few times. The rearrangement uses TRBV7-6 and TRBJ2-3, with a tentative D call TRBD2 (6 bases). The CDR3 runs 17 residues. Germline V gives CDR1 SGHVS, CDR2 FNYEAQ. V was trimmed by 1 base and J by 1 base, leaving 15 bases between them. This CDR3 reads CASSLEWGVRGTDTQYF. CDR3 nucleotides: TGTGCCAGCAGCTTAGAGTGGGGGGTTCGGGGCACAGATACGCAGTATTTT. The entire variable domain, with the rest obtained from reference TRBV7-6 and TRBJ2-3, is as follows: GAGVSQSPRYKVTKRGQDVALRCDPISGHVSLYWYRQALGQGPEFLTYFNYEAQQDKSGLPNDRFSAERPEGSISTLTIQRTEQRDSAMYRCASSLEWGVRGTDTQYFGPGTRLTVL.

J is TRBJ2-5 and V is TRBV11-2, with TRBD2 as a possible D gene (5 bases). V was cut by 5 bases and J by 5 bases, with 12 bases left in between. The CDR3 totals 13 residues. In germline, CDR1 is SGHAT, CDR2 FQNNGV. In nucleotides, the CDR3 is TGTGCCAGCAGCCCGGGAATTAGGGAGACCCAGTACTTC. Its protein is CASSPGIRETQYF.

The chain couples TRBV6-1 to TRBJ2-5, with D perhaps matching TRBD2 (6 bases). Looked up from germline, CDR1 is MNHNS and CDR2 is SASEGT. The CDR3 consists of 14 residues. Trimming removed 2 bases at V and 4 bases at J, with 11 bases between. The CDR3 nucleotides read TGTGCCAGCAGTGAATTCGGGGGTGGAGAGACCCAGTACTTC. Residues: CASSEFGGGETQYF.

This clone has only a few counts. J is TRBJ1-4 and V is TRBV7-8, with 8 bases lining up with TRBD1. The length of the CDR3 is 16 residues. Germline CDR1 SGHVS, CDR2 FQNEAQ. J lost 6 bases, V lost 2 bases, and 8 bases had no gene match. CDR3 sequence: CASSLRRTGLDEKLFF. The CDR3 DNA sequence: TGTGCCAGCAGCTTACGTCGGACAGGGCTAGATGAAAAACTGTTTTTT. The whole variable domain, filled in from reference TRBV7-8 and TRBJ1-4, reads GAGVSQSPRYKVAKRGQDVALRCDPISGHVSLFWYQQALGQGPEFLTYFQNEAQLDKSGLPSDRFFAERPEGSVSTLKIQRTQQEDSAVYLCASSLRRTGLDEKLFFGSGTQLSVL.